Below, 27 T cell receptor beta chains from the same sample are listed, as sequenced in a study of blood T cells in healthy people across ages. Combining a sample-barcoded 5' primer with a J-beta primer mix, a second PCR ran for roughly 7 to 12 cycles. TCRdb recomputed calls from the 5' RACE reads with MiXCR, one row per CDR3 protein. Of some 1,000,000 distinct CDR3 sequences in the sample, about 25% were seen once. These same records also appear under a second study, on T cells of mothers and their children.

The material sequenced was blood. These receptors all come from a girl aged 2 to 10 in good health.

V usage is TRBV6-5 and J usage is TRBJ1-1; maybe TRBD1 (5 bases). Germline V CDR1 and CDR2: MNHEY, SVGAGI. Trimming shortened V by 4 bases and J by 5 bases, and 11 bases separated the two germline ends. This CDR3 contains 13 residues. CDR3 loop: CASSWGLGTEAFF. The CDR3 DNA reads TGTGCCAGCAGTTGGGGCTTAGGGACTGAAGCTTTCTTT.

The J gene is TRBJ1-1, the V gene TRBV20-1; D gene uncertain. V was clipped by 0 bases and J by 1 base, with 9 bases between them. Germline V gene lookup returns CDR1 DFQATT and CDR2 SNEGSKA (reference sequence). This CDR3 is built from 14 residues. The CDR3 DNA reads TGCAGTGCTAGAGACCCGGGGAGGAACACTGAAGCTTTCTTT. Translation gives CSARDPGRNTEAFF.

The chain employs TRBV6-2 or TRBV6-3 and TRBJ1-1; D is unresolved. Looked up from germline, CDR1 is MNHEY and CDR2 is SVGEGT. V gave up 6 bases and J gave up 0 bases, with 14 bases separating them. The CDR3 runs 15 residues. In DNA, the CDR3 is TGTGCCAGCAGCCGCGGGTCGGGTATGAACACTGAAGCTTTCTTT. Its translation is CASSRGSGMNTEAFF.

This clonotype has a handful of counts. The CDR3: CASSIDGTSSYNEQFF. In nucleotides, the CDR3 is TGTGCCAGTAGTATAGATGGGACTAGCTCCTACAATGAGCAGTTCTTC. The V and J genes are TRBV19 and TRBJ2-1, with 8 bases aligning to TRBD2. With V trimmed by 0 bases and J by 0 bases, 1 base remained unmatched. The CDR3 extends over 16 amino acids. The germline CDR1 and CDR2 sequences are LNHDA and SQIVND (reference sequence).

The chain is built from TRBV9 and TRBJ2-5; unclear D gene. TRBJ2-7 explains the end of the DNA better; the J call may be wrong. CDR3 length: 15 amino acids. Germline CDR1 SGDLS, CDR2 YYNGEE. The CDR3, as DNA: TGTGCCAGCAGCGTAGAGGAAACGCCAACCTACGAGCAGTACTTC. It encodes CASSVEETPTYEQYF.

There are many counts of this clonotype. J is TRBJ2-1 and V is TRBV6-2 or TRBV6-3; 8 nucleotides agree with TRBD1. V lost 6 bases to trimming and J lost 8 bases; unmatched junction nucleotides: 3. The CDR3 length is 12 residues. Germline V gives CDR1 MNHEY, CDR2 SVGEGT. The CDR3 here is CASSLTGDEQFF. As DNA, the CDR3 is TGTGCCAGCAGCCTGACAGGGGATGAGCAGTTCTTC.

This clonotype was seen a handful of times. The gene calls are TRBV3-1 and TRBJ2-6, with 12 bases aligning to TRBD1. In germline, CDR1 is LGHDT, CDR2 YNNKEL (reference sequence). Trimming took 1 base from V and 2 from J; bases not matched to a gene: 9. The CDR3 length is 20 residues. The CDR3 DNA sequence: TGTGCCAGCAGCCAAGCGCCTCGGGACAGGGGGCGCGCTGGGGCCAACGTCCTGACTTTC. Encoded protein: CASSQAPRDRGRAGANVLTF.

This chain links TRBV9 with TRBJ1-1, with no clear D. Germline CDR1 is SGDLS and CDR2 is YYNGEE. This CDR3 has 14 amino acids. With 2 bases removed from V and 4 bases from J, the gap between germline ends came to 12 bases. The CDR3 region is CASSVKGMGTEAFF. Here the CDR3 DNA reads TGTGCCAGCAGCGTGAAGGGTATGGGCACTGAAGCTTTCTTT.

This clonotype came up a few times. The rearrangement joins TRBV5-1 to TRBJ2-5, with 9 nucleotides matching TRBD1. V lost 6 bases, J lost 1 base, and 10 bases stayed unmatched. In germline, CDR1 is SGHRS, CDR2 YFSETQ. This CDR3 is 16 amino acids long. The CDR3 coding sequence is TGCGCCAGCACCCGGGGGACAGGGCCAGTCCAAGAGACCCAGTACTTC. Its translation: CASTRGTGPVQETQYF.

The sample holds a few counts of this clonotype. The chain links TRBV25-1 to TRBJ2-1; D is possibly TRBD1 or TRBD2 (6 bases each). The CDR3 length is 15 residues. V was cut by 2 bases and J by 8 bases, with 16 bases left in between. Germline V gene sequence: CDR1 MGHDK, CDR2 SYGVNS. The CDR3 DNA follows: TGTGCCAGCAGTGAACCCCCACAGGGAGGCGATGAGCAGTTCTTC. This translates into CASSEPPQGGDEQFF.

This clonotype was seen a few times. The chain couples TRBV12-3 or TRBV12-4 to TRBJ2-1; 13 bases align to TRBD2. The CDR3 is 18 amino acids. With 4 bases clipped from V and 2 bases from J, the junction kept 8 bases outside the gene matches. The CDR3 bases are TGTGCCAGCAGTTGGGTAGCAGGGACTAGCGGGACCTACAATGAGCAGTTCTTC. It encodes CASSWVAGTSGTYNEQFF.

V usage is TRBV12-3 or TRBV12-4 and J usage is TRBJ2-3; 12 bases align to TRBD2. The CDR3 consists of 15 residues. V was pared by 6 bases and J by 7 bases, with 8 bases of the junction left unmatched. Here the CDR3 reads CASSLLAGGVNTQYF. CDR3 DNA sequence: TGTGCCAGCAGCCTGCTAGCGGGAGGGGTAAATACGCAGTATTTT.

This clonotype was seen a few times. V usage is TRBV12-5 and J usage is TRBJ1-1; D gene unclear. V shed 1 base and J shed 1 base, with 4 bases lying between them. The CDR3 has 13 residues. Germline values: CDR1 LGHNT, CDR2 FRNRAP. The CDR3 DNA reads as TGTGCTAGTGGTTTGGGGACGAACACTGAAGCTTTCTTT. Encoded protein: CASGLGTNTEAFF.

The rearrangement joins TRBV6-1 to TRBJ1-4; D perhaps matches TRBD1 (6 bases). The germline CDR1 and CDR2 sequences are MNHNS and SASEGT. V dropped 6 bases and J dropped 5 bases, with 19 bases sitting between them. The CDR3 has 16 residues. The CDR3: CASSRTSDGTNEKLFF. CDR3 DNA sequence: TGTGCCAGCAGCCGAACTAGCGACGGGACAAATGAAAAACTGTTTTTT.

In this sample, this clonotype turned up a few times. This sequence joins TRBV6-5 and TRBJ2-3, with D perhaps matching TRBD2 (7 bases). The V and J ends lost 2 bases and 3 bases respectively, with 30 bases between them. Germline V gene lookup returns CDR1 MNHEY and CDR2 SVGAGI. This CDR3 has 21 residues. CDR3 nucleotide sequence: TGTGCCAGCAGTTACGGCCCCGGGGCGGGGGCCCTAGTCGGTAGTACAGATACGCAGTATTTT. Translation gives CASSYGPGAGALVGSTDTQYF.

Only a few counts were recorded for this clonotype. The rearrangement uses TRBV2 and TRBJ2-7; D possibly matches TRBD1 or TRBD2 (5 bases each). Germline lookup yields CDR1 SNHLY and CDR2 FYNNEI. V lost 3 bases and J lost 0, with 12 bases in between. This CDR3 has 15 residues. The CDR3 sequence: CASSEGPNSSYEQYF. The CDR3 region has the DNA TGTGCCAGCAGTGAGGGACCGAATAGCTCCTACGAGCAGTACTTC. The full variable domain, its missing parts supplied by reference TRBV2 and TRBJ2-7, is EPEVTQTPSHQVTQMGQEVILRCVPISNHLYFYWYRQILGQKVEFLVSFYNNEISEKSEIFDDQFSVERPDGSNFTLKIRSTKLEDSAMYFCASSEGPNSSYEQYFGPGTRLTVT.

This clonotype was seen more than once but under ten times. This chain links TRBV4-1 with TRBJ2-3, with 8 bases lining up with TRBD1. Germline CDR1 MGHRA, CDR2 YSYEKL. This CDR3 is 16 amino acids long. The trim removed 1 base at V and 8 bases at J, leaving 11 bases unmatched. CDR3 coding DNA: TGCGCCAGCAGCCAAGTAGGCAGGGGGCATCGAGTTACGCAGTATTTT. Its translation: CASSQVGRGHRVTQYF.

This clonotype was seen a few times. This sequence joins TRBV4-1 and TRBJ1-1; 8 nucleotides align to TRBD1. Germline CDR1 is MGHRA and CDR2 is YSYEKL. The V segment lost 2 bases and the J segment 4 bases; nucleotides outside the gene matches: 3. CDR3 length: 14 residues. This CDR3 is CASSQLTGGTEAFF. DNA of the CDR3: TGCGCCAGCAGCCAACTCACAGGGGGCACTGAAGCTTTCTTT.

The chain carries TRBV29-1 and TRBJ2-7, with D possibly being TRBD1 or TRBD2 (5 bases each). V was shortened by 4 bases and J by 3 bases, with 16 bases between the two germline ends. This CDR3 spans 14 amino acids. Germline-derived CDR1 and CDR2 are SQVTM and ANQGSEA. The CDR3: CSVVLGTGNYEQYF. The CDR3 DNA sequence: TGCAGCGTTGTCCTTGGGACGGGGAACTACGAGCAGTACTTC.

This clonotype was picked up a small number of times. The V call is TRBV2, the J call TRBJ1-2; TRBD1 matches at 9 bases. J gave up 10 bases and V 7 bases, and 13 bases lay outside the gene matches. Germline V gene data show CDR1 as SNHLY and CDR2 as FYNNEI. The CDR3 has 14 residues. This CDR3 reads CASKSWGGQGDYTF. Written as DNA, the CDR3 is TGTGCCAGCAAGTCGTGGGGGGGACAGGGTGACTACACCTTC.

A few counts support this clonotype. V and J are TRBV5-4 and TRBJ2-5, with D perhaps matching TRBD1 (6 bases). The CDR3 has 15 amino acids. The germline V and J ends were trimmed by 0 bases and 2 bases, with 11 bases remaining between them. The germline CDR1 and CDR2 sequences are SGHNT and YYREEE (reference sequence). This CDR3 is CASSLGTALQETQYF. DNA of the CDR3: TGTGCCAGCAGCTTGGGGACAGCCTTACAAGAGACCCAGTACTTC.

A few counts support this clonotype. The genes are TRBV14 and TRBJ2-5; D gene uncertain. The CDR3 extends over 14 amino acids. Germline V lookup: CDR1 SGHDN, CDR2 FVKESK. Trimming pared 2 bases from V and 5 bases from J, leaving 12 bases between. The CDR3 sequence is CASSQSLEKETQYF. The CDR3 nucleotides are TGTGCCAGCAGCCAATCTCTAGAGAAGGAGACCCAGTACTTC.

The rearrangement joins TRBV11-2 to TRBJ2-5; tentatively, D is TRBD2 (6 bases). Trimming left V 1 base short and J 4 bases short, with 13 bases between. CDR1 is SGHAT and CDR2 is FQNNGV in the germline V gene. The CDR3 totals 15 residues. The CDR3: CASSLGSGGAETQYF. CDR3 nucleotide sequence: TGTGCCAGCAGCTTAGGGTCCGGGGGAGCAGAGACCCAGTACTTC.

The V gene is TRBV7-9, the J gene TRBJ2-5; D is undetermined. The J call may be faulty, since TRBJ2-7 better matches the DNA end. The germline V gene has CDR1 SEHNR and CDR2 FQNEAQ (reference sequence). The CDR3 has 14 residues. The DNA for the CDR3 is TGTGCCAGCAGCTTAGTTGACAACTCCTACGAGCAGTACTTC. Encoded protein: CASSLVDNSYEQYF.

The table lists this clonotype with a few counts. CDR3: CASSLAADIQYF. In DNA, the CDR3 is TGTGCCAGCAGCTTAGCGGCGGACATTCAGTACTTC. The gene calls are TRBV7-8 and TRBJ2-4; D is undetermined. The V gene lost 0 bases and the J gene lost 8 bases, with 5 bases spanning the gap. This CDR3 spans 12 amino acids. Germline-derived CDR1 and CDR2 are SGHVS and FQNEAQ.

The chain carries TRBV28 and TRBJ1-6, with TRBD1 as a possible D gene (5 bases). Per the germline V gene, CDR1 is MDHEN and CDR2 is SYDVKM. V gave up 7 bases and J gave up 9 bases, with 19 bases separating them. This CDR3 region has 15 residues. DNA for the CDR3: TGTGCCAGCATCGGCAGGGAAAGGTTGTTTTCACCCCTCCACTTT. It encodes CASIGRERLFSPLHF.

The V and J genes are TRBV5-4 and TRBJ2-2; the match to TRBD2 covers 14 bases. Per the germline V gene, CDR1 is SGHNT and CDR2 is YYREEE (reference sequence). The CDR3 consists of 17 residues. Losses at the gene ends were 4 bases for V and 2 bases for J; bases not matched to a gene: 4. The CDR3 region is CASSLGTSGRNTGELFF. As DNA, the CDR3 is TGTGCCAGCAGCCTCGGGACTAGCGGGAGAAACACCGGGGAGCTGTTTTTT. The full variable domain, rest sourced from reference TRBV5-4 and TRBJ2-2, is ETGVTQSPTHLIKTRGQQVTLRCSSQSGHNTVSWYQQALGQGPQFIFQYYREEENGRGNFPPRFSGLQFPNYSSELNVNALELDDSALYLCASSLGTSGRNTGELFFGEGSRLTVL.